Below, 12 T cell receptor beta chains from the same sample are listed, as sequenced in a study of neurological immune-mediated disorders. TCRdb passed the 5' RACE reads through MiXCR, listing each CDR3 protein once. The sample carries about 18,000 distinct CDR3 sequences, less than 15% recorded once. The sequencing sample was made of CD4+ T cells from blood. The receptors here all came from a woman aged 55-75 years with HTLV-1-associated myelopathy (HAM/TSP).

This clonotype was picked up one time. The junction departs from germline at one end; a sequencing error may be responsible. The chain recombines TRBV5-1 with TRBJ2-6; D is perhaps TRBD1 (6 bases). Looked up from germline, CDR1 is SGHRS and CDR2 is YFSETQ. This CDR3 has 15 residues. CDR3: CTSSLDVAGANVLTF. CDR3 DNA sequence: TGCACCAGCAGCCTGGACGTGGCAGGGGCCAACGTCCTAACTTTC.

This clonotype was detected ten times or more. The gene calls are TRBV20-1 and TRBJ2-7; D is undetermined. V lost 5 bases and J 3 bases, leaving 11 bases between the germline ends. This CDR3 is 12 amino acids long. The germline gives CDR1 DFQATT, CDR2 SNEGSKA (reference sequence). This CDR3 is CSAGPPGYEQYF. The CDR3 nucleotides read TGCAGTGCTGGCCCGCCGGGCTACGAGCAGTACTTC.

This clonotype has just a few counts. V is TRBV11-2 and J is TRBJ1-6; D not certain. V dropped 4 bases and J dropped 4 bases, with 5 bases sitting between them. Germline loops: CDR1 SGHAT, CDR2 FQNNGV. The length of the CDR3 is 13 residues. CDR3 sequence (DNA): TGTGCCAGCAGCTATCAATATAATTCACCCCTCCACTTT. It codes for CASSYQYNSPLHF.

This clonotype was seen at least ten times. This rearrangement joins TRBV11-2 to TRBJ2-3; D gene unclear. CDR1 SGHAT and CDR2 FQNNGV come from the germline V gene. The CDR3 loop spans 18 amino acids. Trimming shortened V by 5 bases and J by 0 bases, and 21 bases separated the two germline ends. Here the CDR3 reads CASSPRGIRYPSTDTQYF. CDR3 DNA sequence: TGTGCCAGCAGCCCCCGAGGTATACGATATCCTAGCACAGATACGCAGTATTTT.

This clonotype came up many times. V and J are TRBV20-1 and TRBJ2-1; 7 bases agree with TRBD1. This CDR3 has 14 residues. Per germline, CDR1 DFQATT and CDR2 SNEGSKA (reference sequence). V trimming: 6 bases; J trimming: 6 bases; junction bases outside the gene matches: 11. CDR3 loop: CSAPKQGLSNEQFF. CDR3 DNA: TGCAGTGCCCCTAAACAGGGGTTATCCAATGAGCAGTTCTTC.

This clonotype has a count of ten or more. The V gene is TRBV6-5, the J gene TRBJ1-1; unclear D gene. Deletions cut 2 bases from V and 1 base from J, with 8 bases between. Per the germline V gene, CDR1 is MNHEY and CDR2 is SVGAGI. This CDR3 region has 14 residues. As DNA, the CDR3 is TGTGCCAGCAGTTACGAGGGTTGGAACACTGAAGCTTTCTTT. It yields the protein CASSYEGWNTEAFF.

This clonotype was picked up many times. The rearrangement uses TRBV20-1 and TRBJ1-5; D possibly corresponds to TRBD1 (5 bases). The germline V gene encodes CDR1 DFQATT and CDR2 SNEGSKA (reference sequence). Trimming stripped 3 bases from V and 4 bases from J, with 16 bases between. The CDR3 runs 15 residues. CDR3 coding DNA: TGCAGTGCTAGCTTGGGGACGCGTCGAAATCAGCCCCAGCATTTT. Its translation is CSASLGTRRNQPQHF.

This clonotype was detected many times. The rearrangement links TRBV20-1 to TRBJ2-4; 9 bases match TRBD1. After removal of 1 base from V and 10 bases from J, the junction contained 5 bases not matched to a gene. CDR3 length equals 13 residues. Germline V gene sequence: CDR1 DFQATT, CDR2 SNEGSKA (reference sequence). The CDR3 spells CSARVVGQGIQYF. The DNA of the CDR3 is TGCAGTGCTAGAGTAGTAGGACAGGGGATTCAGTACTTC.

This clonotype was seen repeatedly, ten times or more. This chain joins TRBV3-1 and TRBJ1-2; a possible D gene is TRBD1 (6 bases). CDR1 is LGHDT and CDR2 is YNNKEL in the germline V gene (reference sequence). V was clipped by 1 base and J by 7 bases, with 13 bases between them. The CDR3 sequence is 14 residues long. This CDR3 is CASSQGKGGGGYTF. CDR3 nucleotide sequence: TGTGCCAGCAGCCAAGGAAAAGGGGGAGGTGGCTACACCTTC.

This clonotype was observed at least ten times. The chain uses TRBV5-1 and TRBJ2-1, with D uncertain. The CDR3 loop spans 11 amino acids. CDR1 is SGHRS and CDR2 is YFSETQ in the germline V gene. Trimming pared 4 bases from V and 7 bases from J, leaving 6 bases between. This CDR3 is CASSRSNEQFF. CDR3 nucleotide sequence: TGCGCCAGCAGCCGGTCTAATGAGCAGTTCTTC.

This clonotype was seen many times. This chain joins TRBV20-1 and TRBJ1-1; maybe TRBD1 (6 bases). The CDR3 sequence is 13 residues long. In germline, CDR1 is DFQATT, CDR2 SNEGSKA (reference sequence). Trimming took off 5 bases at V and 6 bases at J, with 16 bases between the two ends. CDR3 residues: CSAEGGGVAEAFF. The CDR3 DNA follows: TGCAGTGCTGAGGGGGGCGGAGTAGCTGAAGCTTTCTTT.

This clonotype was found many times. This chain links TRBV18 with TRBJ2-1; 10 nucleotides match TRBD2. The CDR3 loop spans 16 amino acids. Germline trimming cut 2 bases from V and 2 bases from J; bases unmatched to any gene: 3. The germline gives CDR1 KGHSH, CDR2 LQKENI. The CDR3 reads CASSPASGGPYNEQFF. The CDR3 nucleotides are TGTGCCAGCTCACCAGCTAGCGGGGGACCCTACAATGAGCAGTTCTTC.